This T cell receptor (beta chain) was identified during a study of blood T cell repertoires in COVID-19. Study-level background: Both acute and convalescent COVID-19 samples were obtained from the United States, Italy and Spain. PBMCs, B-cell-depleted T cells, or T cells provided the cDNA or gDNA that made up the material.

CDR1 and CDR2 from the germline V gene are KGHSH and LQKENI. The CDR3 spans 15 residues. Germline trimming cut 5 bases from V and 1 base from J; bases unmatched to any gene: 5. In the original processing: The assay estimated nucleated cells by amplifying reference gene primers. TCRdb's table, derived via immunoSEQ multiplex PCR, lists solely in-frame clones and lacks some. V, J and clone size derive from that table, while D and trimming were established from the DNA sequence. Seen here are roughly 100,000 clones, over 70% observed once, and the top ten hold around 20%. The receptor's source is a human donor in a cohort sampled during active COVID-19. The chain joins TRBV18 to TRBJ1-1, with TRBD1 matching over 9 bases. The sequencing input was peripheral blood. The CDR3 loop reads CASSSQGARNTEAFF. CDR3 bases: TGTGCCAGCTCATCACAGGGGGCGCGGAACACTGAAGCTTTCTTT.